Listed below are T cell receptor beta chains from one sample, sequenced in a study of Ad26.COV2.S vaccination and SARS-CoV-2 variants. Sequenced by immunoSEQ multiplex PCR; TCRdb stores in-frame clones only, minus some. Of 350,000 to 450,000 clones in the sample, about 92% were seen once. The starting material was peripheral blood, obtained after recovery from COVID-19. The receptor set was obtained from a human donor who had recovered from COVID-19. Both conserved end residues are part of each CDR3. The D gene is left open where the match is weak.

j_gene,d_gene,v_gene,CDR3aa,CDR3nt
TRBJ1-3,.,TRBV15,CATSRVERGISGNTIYF,TGTGCCACCAGCAGAGTCGAGAGAGGGATCTCTGGAAACACCATATATTTT
TRBJ1-3,TRBD1,TRBV7-6,CASSSRTGSGNTIYF,TGTGCCAGCAGCTCACGGACAGGCTCTGGAAACACCATATATTTT
TRBJ2-7,TRBD1,TRBV4-1,CASSQPTGGNYEQYF,TGCGCCAGCAGCCAACCCACAGGGGGAAACTACGAGCAGTACTTC
TRBJ2-7,.,TRBV18,CASSLLRDTYEQYF,TGTGCCAGCTCACTCCTCCGGGACACGTACGAGCAGTACTTC
TRBJ1-1,.,TRBV9,CASRADGLNTEAFF,TGTGCCAGCAGAGCGGACGGCTTGAACACTGAAGCTTTCTTT
TRBJ2-1,.,TRBV6-2/TRBV6-3,CASSFPLGEQFF,TGTGCCAGCAGTTTCCCTCTCGGTGAGCAGTTCTTC
TRBJ2-5,TRBD2,TRBV5-6,CASRRGVETQYF,TGTGCCAGCAGACGGGGGGTGGAGACCCAGTACTTC
TRBJ2-3,TRBD2,TRBV9,CASSAWRGAPTDTQYF,TGTGCCAGCAGCGCATGGCGGGGGGCCCCCACAGATACGCAGTATTTT
TRBJ1-1,.,TRBV5-1,CASSGTVRKNTEAFF,TGCGCCAGCAGCGGGACTGTCAGGAAGAACACTGAAGCTTTCTTT
TRBJ2-2,.,TRBV5-4,CASSLGAGNTGELFF,TGTGCCAGCAGCTTGGGCGCAGGGAACACCGGGGAGCTGTTTTTT
TRBJ2-2,.,TRBV4-1,CASSRAGTSTGELFF,TGCGCCAGCAGCCGAGCCGGGACAAGCACCGGGGAGCTGTTTTTT